The T cell receptor beta chain under discussion was sequenced for a study of blood T cell repertoires in COVID-19. On the study more broadly: Acute-phase and convalescent COVID-19 samples originated in the United States, Italy and Spain. PBMCs, B-cell-depleted T cells, or T cells were the source of the cDNA or gDNA that made up the material.

This CDR3 region has 12 residues. Trimming at V came to 8 bases and at J to 6 bases, leaving 2 bases not matched to a gene. The germline V gene has CDR1 WNHNN and CDR2 SYGVQD (reference sequence). Original analysis: Amplifying reference gene primers gave estimates of nucleated cell counts. Sequenced by immunoSEQ multiplex PCR; TCRdb stores in-frame clones only, minus some. That table furnishes V, J and clone size, whereas the DNA furnished D and trimming. The data hold about 72,000 clones, with about four fifths observed a single time. The clonotype was recovered from a human donor in a cohort sampled during active COVID-19. Sequenced: peripheral blood. J is TRBJ2-1 and V is TRBV10-1; 9 positions match TRBD2. CDR3 DNA: TGCGCCAGCCTAGCGGGGAGCAATGAGCAGTTCTTC. As protein: CASLAGSNEQFF.